The rows below give T cell receptor beta chains drawn from one sample of a study of T cell changes during pregnancy in multiple sclerosis. Using immunoSEQ multiplex PCR, the repertoire was profiled, and TCRdb retains in-frame clones only, with some absent. Of some 41,000 clones in the sample, 70% to 90% were seen once. The sequences come from CD8+ T cells from peripheral blood mononuclear cells, collected in the first trimester of pregnancy. These receptors all come from a female donor with multiple sclerosis, enrolled in a pregnancy study. The CDR3 runs from the conserved cysteine through the conserved F or W. A D gene is named only where the DNA matches it firmly. Where a row states a size, it is once, few, many or the class of an expanded clone; other rows omit it.

cdr3_nt cdr3_aa j_call d_call clone_size v_call
TGTGCCAGCAGCTTGGCCCTGGGGGCTAGCTACACCTTC CASSLALGASYTF TRBJ1-2 NA once TRBV5-5
TGCGCCAGCAGCCAGCTCGACAGGGCGTCGGATGGCTACACCTTC CASSQLDRASDGYTF TRBJ1-2 TRBD1 once TRBV4-3
TGTGCCAGCAGTGGACAGCGCGGGGATACGCAGTATTTT CASSGQRGDTQYF TRBJ2-3 NA NA TRBV7-3
TGTGCCAGCAGCTTATCGGGGGTCGAGCAGTACTTC CASSLSGVEQYF TRBJ2-7 NA NA TRBV7-9
TGCGCCAGCAGCGGAGGGGTCTCTGGGGCCAACGTCCTGACTTTC CASSGGVSGANVLTF TRBJ2-6 NA NA TRBV5-1
TGTGCCAGCAGCTTAGTGGCAGGAAGTGGAGATACGCAGTATTTT CASSLVAGSGDTQYF TRBJ2-3 NA few TRBV11-3
TGTGCCAGCAGCCCAGGGGGCTCCTACGAGCAGTACTTC CASSPGGSYEQYF TRBJ2-7 TRBD1 NA TRBV27
TGTGCCAGCAGCGTTACTCCCTTTGAGTTCCCAGGGGGAGAGTCTGGCTACACCTTC CASSVTPFEFPGGESGYTF TRBJ1-2 TRBD1 once TRBV6-4
TGTGCCATCGGGACAGGGGGCGCCTACAATGAGCAGTTCTTC CAIGTGGAYNEQFF TRBJ2-1 TRBD1 NA TRBV10-3
TGTGCCAGTAGTATATCGGGTTCCTACGAGCAGTACTTC CASSISGSYEQYF TRBJ2-7 NA NA TRBV19
TGTGCCAGCAGTTACTCATGGCAGCTAGAACCTGAAGCTTTCTTT CASSYSWQLEPEAFF TRBJ1-1 NA NA TRBV6-5
TGTGCCAGCAGCCAAGAGGTAGCGGGGGCCTCTAGCACAGATACGCAGTATTTT CASSQEVAGASSTDTQYF TRBJ2-3 TRBD2 NA TRBV4-2
TGTGCCAGCAGCCCCTGGGCGAACTCTGGAAACACCATATATTTT CASSPWANSGNTIYF TRBJ1-3 NA NA TRBV9
TGTGCCAGCAGCTTAGTAGGGGGTTACGAGCAGTACTTC CASSLVGGYEQYF TRBJ2-7 NA NA TRBV11-3
TGTGCCAGCAGTTTATCTCGGACTAGCGGGGGGCCGGTCACAGATACGCAGTATTTT CASSLSRTSGGPVTDTQYF TRBJ2-3 TRBD2 NA TRBV27
TGTGCCAGTAGTATAAGGTGGGGCCACGAGCAGTACTTC CASSIRWGHEQYF TRBJ2-7 NA NA TRBV19
TGTGCCAGCAGCCCGCGGGGGCCGACTAGCACAGATACGCAGTATTTT CASSPRGPTSTDTQYF TRBJ2-3 NA NA TRBV16
TGTGCCAGCAGTATAGCTAGCAATCAGCCCCAGCATTTT CASSIASNQPQHF TRBJ1-5 NA NA TRBV27
TGTGCCAGCAGTTTGGCTAGCGGGGTAGAGACCCAGTACTTC CASSLASGVETQYF TRBJ2-5 TRBD2 NA TRBV27
TGTGCCAGCAGCGAGGGACTCCCTCCTAGCACAGATACGCAGTATTTT CASSEGLPPSTDTQYF TRBJ2-3 NA NA TRBV9
TGTGCCAGCTCACCGTCGGACGGGAAAGAGACCCAGTACTTC CASSPSDGKETQYF TRBJ2-5 NA NA TRBV18
TGTGCCAGCAGCTCAACAGGGGGCGGTACTGAAGCTTTCTTT CASSSTGGGTEAFF TRBJ1-1 TRBD1 NA TRBV13
TGCGCCAGCAGCGGCGGGGGGTTTAGCGGGGGTTATGAGCAGTTCTTC CASSGGGFSGGYEQFF TRBJ2-1 TRBD2 NA TRBV5-1
TGTGCCAGCGGGACACTTAGCAATCAGCCCCAGCATTTT CASGTLSNQPQHF TRBJ1-5 NA NA TRBV27
TGTGCCAGCAGTGACTCAGGACAGGGTGGCAATGAGCAGTTCTTC CASSDSGQGGNEQFF TRBJ2-1 TRBD1 NA TRBV6-4
TGTGCCAGCAGCCCCCGACAGAACACCGGGGAGCTGTTTTTT CASSPRQNTGELFF TRBJ2-2 NA once TRBV11-3
TGTGCCAGCAGCTTACCTACAGGGGAGGCCAAAAACATTCAGTACTTC CASSLPTGEAKNIQYF TRBJ2-4 TRBD1 NA TRBV7-3
TGTGCCAGCAGCTCGAGTTCCTCGGCGGTGACTAGCACAGATACGCAGTATTTT CASSSSSSAVTSTDTQYF TRBJ2-3 NA NA TRBV11-2
TGTGCCAGCAGACCGGGGAGCTCCTACGAGCAGTACTTC CASRPGSSYEQYF TRBJ2-7 NA once TRBV27
TGTGCCAGCACCCTAGGCGGAGCCATGGGCTATGGCTACACCTTC CASTLGGAMGYGYTF TRBJ1-2 NA NA TRBV5-5
TGTGCCAGCAGCAACGACAGGGGGCTCTACGAGCAGTACTTC CASSNDRGLYEQYF TRBJ2-7 TRBD1 NA TRBV7-6
TGTGCTAGTGGTTTGAAAACAGGGTCTGGGGAGCTGTTTTTT CASGLKTGSGELFF TRBJ2-2 NA NA TRBV12-5
TGTGCCAGCAGTTCTCCTCGGGGGGGGCCCTACAATGAGCAGTTCTTC CASSSPRGGPYNEQFF TRBJ2-1 TRBD2 NA TRBV7-8
TGTGCCAGCAGCGTAGTGGCAGGCGACGAGCAGTACTTC CASSVVAGDEQYF TRBJ2-7 NA NA TRBV9
TGTGCCAGCAGCTTAGGGTTACAGGGGAACACTGAAGCTTTCTTT CASSLGLQGNTEAFF TRBJ1-1 NA NA TRBV7-3
TGTGCCAGCAGTGAATTGACAGGGGGCCCTGGAACTTTCTTT CASSELTGGPGTFF TRBJ1-1 TRBD1 NA TRBV25-1
TGTGCCAGTAGGCGGGACAGGGATTCGCGCACTGAAGCTTTCTTT CASRRDRDSRTEAFF TRBJ1-1 TRBD1 NA TRBV19
TGCGCCAGCAGCCAAGGATTGGGACAACCGAACACCGGGGAGCTGTTTTTT CASSQGLGQPNTGELFF TRBJ2-2 NA NA TRBV4-1
TGTGCCACCAGCCGGAGGACAGGAAGGAACACTGAAGCTTTCTTT CATSRRTGRNTEAFF TRBJ1-1 TRBD1 once TRBV15
TGTGCCAGCAGCTTACTCGGTATGAATGAGCAGTTCTTC CASSLLGMNEQFF TRBJ2-1 NA NA TRBV7-3
TGTGCCAGCAGCCGGGGGGACAATGAGCAGTTCTTC CASSRGDNEQFF TRBJ2-1 TRBD2 NA TRBV7-8
TGTGCCAGCAGTACCGGGACACTGAACACTGAAGCTTTCTTT CASSTGTLNTEAFF TRBJ1-1 NA NA TRBV27
TGTGCCAGCAGCTTAGTAGGGCCCTACAGGGGGCTTGGAACTGAAGCTTTCTTT CASSLVGPYRGLGTEAFF TRBJ1-1 TRBD1 NA TRBV7-9
TGTGCCAGCAGCTTAGAGGAGAAAAACATTCAGTACTTC CASSLEEKNIQYF TRBJ2-4 NA NA TRBV7-8
TGTGCCAGCAGCTTGACTAGCGGGGGGCTGGGCGGGGAGCTGTTTTTT CASSLTSGGLGGELFF TRBJ2-2 TRBD2 NA TRBV9
TGCGCCAGCAGCCAAGATACCCAGGGGCCTCTCAATGAGCAGTTCTTC CASSQDTQGPLNEQFF TRBJ2-1 NA many TRBV4-3
TGTGCCAGCAGCGTAGGCGGCACAGATACGCAGTATTTT CASSVGGTDTQYF TRBJ2-3 NA NA TRBV9
TGTGCCAGCAGCTTTTTTCCCAGCTATGGCTACACCTTC CASSFFPSYGYTF TRBJ1-2 NA NA TRBV5-4
TGTGCCAGCAGTTACTCGGCCGAGCAGTACTTC CASSYSAEQYF TRBJ2-7 NA NA TRBV6-6
TGTGCCAGCTTACGGACAGGGCTAAACACTGAAGCTTTCTTT CASLRTGLNTEAFF TRBJ1-1 TRBD1 NA TRBV7-9
TGTGCCAGTAGTATAGGAAATCGGGCAACTAATGAAAAACTGTTTTTT CASSIGNRATNEKLFF TRBJ1-4 NA NA TRBV19
TGTGCCAGCAGTGCGGGGGGGGTTACCTACGAGCAGTACTTC CASSAGGVTYEQYF TRBJ2-7 TRBD2 NA TRBV6-5
TGCGCCAGCAGCCAATACAGGAACACTGAAGCTTTCTTT CASSQYRNTEAFF TRBJ1-1 NA NA TRBV4-3
TGCGCCAGCAGCGTGGACAGGGGGGATTATGGCTACACCTTC CASSVDRGDYGYTF TRBJ1-2 TRBD1 NA TRBV4-1
TGTGCCAGCAGCTTAGGGACAGGGGGCACCTACGAGCAGTACTTC CASSLGTGGTYEQYF TRBJ2-7 TRBD1 once TRBV7-9
TGTGCCAGCAGCCAAGCAGGCAATCAGCCCCAGCATTTT CASSQAGNQPQHF TRBJ1-5 NA few TRBV4-2
TGTGCCAGCAGCAAAGTATGTCGAGAAGAGGATTCACCCCTCCACTTT CASSKVCREEDSPLHF TRBJ1-6 NA few TRBV21-1
TGTGCCAGCAGCGTAGAGGACAGTAACACTGAAGCTTTCTTT CASSVEDSNTEAFF TRBJ1-1 NA few TRBV9
TGCGCCAGCAAGGACAGGGGAATCACTGAAGCTTTCTTT CASKDRGITEAFF TRBJ1-1 TRBD1 NA TRBV10-1